Listed below are T cell receptor beta chains from one sample, sequenced in a study of lymphopenia after photon versus proton radiotherapy. The assay was immunoSEQ multiplex PCR, and TCRdb's table has in-frame clones only and misses some. The sample has over 35,000 clones, approximately 82% seen once. Sequenced material: peripheral blood, taken from a patient treated with proton-based radiotherapy. These TCRs come from a woman in her 70s with pancreatic cancer. Both conserved end residues are part of each CDR3. Each record gives: CDR3 DNA, CDR3 protein, D gene, V gene, J gene, clone size. The D gene is left open where the match is weak. Size is omitted from some rows. Given values are once, few, many or a class for expanded clones.

CDR3 DNA: TGTGCCAGCAGTTTATATTTCGCAGTTACCGGGGAGCTGTTTTTT
CDR3 protein: CASSLYFAVTGELFF
D gene: .
V gene: TRBV27
J gene: TRBJ2-2
clone size: once

CDR3 DNA: TGTGCCAGCACCTTGTTTCGGCCGGGCAATCAGCCCCAGCATTTT
CDR3 protein: CASTLFRPGNQPQHF
D gene: .
V gene: TRBV28
J gene: TRBJ1-5
clone size: .

CDR3 DNA: TGTGCCAGCATACAGAGCAATCAGCCCCAGCATTTT
CDR3 protein: CASIQSNQPQHF
D gene: .
V gene: TRBV28
J gene: TRBJ1-5
clone size: .

CDR3 DNA: TGTGCCAGCAGTTCAACCTTGGGCGGGGAGCTGTTTTTT
CDR3 protein: CASSSTLGGELFF
D gene: .
V gene: TRBV7-9
J gene: TRBJ2-2
clone size: few

CDR3 DNA: TGTGCCAGCAGTTTATTGGGAGGGTCACGGCAGTACTTC
CDR3 protein: CASSLLGGSRQYF
D gene: TRBD2
V gene: TRBV28
J gene: TRBJ2-7
clone size: .

CDR3 DNA: TGTGCCAGCAGCGTCCGGGAGGGTGGTGAGCAGTTCTTC
CDR3 protein: CASSVREGGEQFF
D gene: TRBD2
V gene: TRBV7-8
J gene: TRBJ2-1
clone size: .

CDR3 DNA: TGTGCCACCAGCAGAGGGGGAGGGAGAGGCACAGATACGCAGTATTTT
CDR3 protein: CATSRGGGRGTDTQYF
D gene: TRBD2
V gene: TRBV15
J gene: TRBJ2-3
clone size: .

CDR3 DNA: TGTGCCAGCAGGTTGGACACTTTGAACACTGAAGCTTTCTTT
CDR3 protein: CASRLDTLNTEAFF
D gene: .
V gene: TRBV7-3
J gene: TRBJ1-1
clone size: .

CDR3 DNA: TGCAGCGTTGAGACAGCCAAAAACATTCAGTACTTC
CDR3 protein: CSVETAKNIQYF
D gene: .
V gene: TRBV29-1
J gene: TRBJ2-4
clone size: .

CDR3 DNA: TGTGCCAGTAGTATTAGGGGGCTTCGGGGAAACACCATATATTTT
CDR3 protein: CASSIRGLRGNTIYF
D gene: TRBD1
V gene: TRBV19
J gene: TRBJ1-3
clone size: .

CDR3 DNA: TGTGCCAGCAGCCCCCAAGGTAATATGAGAATGAACACTGAAGCTTTCTTT
CDR3 protein: CASSPQGNMRMNTEAFF
D gene: .
V gene: TRBV14
J gene: TRBJ1-1
clone size: .

CDR3 DNA: TGTGCCAGCTCACCAGACAGGGGCCAGTATGGCTACACCTTC
CDR3 protein: CASSPDRGQYGYTF
D gene: TRBD1
V gene: TRBV18
J gene: TRBJ1-2
clone size: .

CDR3 DNA: TGTGCCAGCAGGGCTAATCAGGCCACTGAAGCTTTCTTT
CDR3 protein: CASRANQATEAFF
D gene: .
V gene: TRBV7-3
J gene: TRBJ1-1
clone size: .

CDR3 DNA: TGCAGCGCGGGAGGTGAATCACAGCCCCAGCATTTT
CDR3 protein: CSAGGESQPQHF
D gene: .
V gene: TRBV29-1
J gene: TRBJ1-5
clone size: .

CDR3 DNA: TGTGCAAGTCGCCCGCCTAAGAGGCGGGAGTATCTCAATGAGCAGTTCTTC
CDR3 protein: CASRPPKRREYLNEQFF
D gene: .
V gene: TRBV12-2
J gene: TRBJ2-1
clone size: .

CDR3 DNA: TGTGCCAGCAGTTTACCGGGACAGGGACCTTACGAGCAGTACTTC
CDR3 protein: CASSLPGQGPYEQYF
D gene: TRBD1
V gene: TRBV28
J gene: TRBJ2-7
clone size: .

CDR3 DNA: TGTGCCAGCAGTGTAACAGGGCCCCTCTACGAGCAGTACTTC
CDR3 protein: CASSVTGPLYEQYF
D gene: .
V gene: TRBV6-6
J gene: TRBJ2-7
clone size: .

CDR3 DNA: TGTGCCAGCAGTGTACAAGGAGGGCCGAACACTGAAGCTTTCTTT
CDR3 protein: CASSVQGGPNTEAFF
D gene: .
V gene: TRBV6-1
J gene: TRBJ1-1
clone size: .

CDR3 DNA: TGTGCCAGCAGGTACCCGGGACAGGGTATCTATGGCTACACCTTC
CDR3 protein: CASRYPGQGIYGYTF
D gene: TRBD1
V gene: TRBV28
J gene: TRBJ1-2
clone size: .

CDR3 DNA: TGTGCCAGCGGATTTCGGCCCCAGCATTTT
CDR3 protein: CASGFRPQHF
D gene: .
V gene: TRBV27
J gene: TRBJ1-5
clone size: .

CDR3 DNA: TGTGCCAGCTCACAGCTGTCCCCCTTCTATAATTCACCCCTCCACTTT
CDR3 protein: CASSQLSPFYNSPLHF
D gene: .
V gene: TRBV18
J gene: TRBJ1-6
clone size: .

CDR3 DNA: TGTGCCAGCAGCGTACTAGCGGGAGAATGGGCAGATACGCAGTATTTT
CDR3 protein: CASSVLAGEWADTQYF
D gene: TRBD2
V gene: TRBV9
J gene: TRBJ2-3
clone size: once

CDR3 DNA: TGTGCCAGCAGCTGGGAAGGGAACACTGAAGCTTTCTTT
CDR3 protein: CASSWEGNTEAFF
D gene: .
V gene: TRBV7-9
J gene: TRBJ1-1
clone size: .

CDR3 DNA: TGTGCCAGCAGCCCGCGGACAGCAACTAATGAAAAACTGTTTTTT
CDR3 protein: CASSPRTATNEKLFF
D gene: .
V gene: TRBV9
J gene: TRBJ1-4
clone size: .

CDR3 DNA: TGTGCCAGCAGCGTAGGTCTAGGGGGATATGAGCAGTACTTC
CDR3 protein: CASSVGLGGYEQYF
D gene: .
V gene: TRBV9
J gene: TRBJ2-7
clone size: .

CDR3 DNA: TGCGCCAGCACCCCCGTGGGTGAACGGGAGACCCAGTACTTC
CDR3 protein: CASTPVGERETQYF
D gene: .
V gene: TRBV5-1
J gene: TRBJ2-5
clone size: .

CDR3 DNA: TGCGCCAGCAGCGCACTAGCGGGAGGGCCATCGACTAGCACAGATACGCAGTATTTT
CDR3 protein: CASSALAGGPSTSTDTQYF
D gene: TRBD2
V gene: TRBV5-1
J gene: TRBJ2-3
clone size: .

CDR3 DNA: TGTGCCAGCTCAGGGGGACTAGCGGGAGGCAACGGAAACATTCAGTACTTC
CDR3 protein: CASSGGLAGGNGNIQYF
D gene: TRBD2
V gene: TRBV18
J gene: TRBJ2-4
clone size: .

CDR3 DNA: TGTGCCAGCAGCAAGACAGGGAGGGCAAGCTACAATGAGCAGTTCTTC
CDR3 protein: CASSKTGRASYNEQFF
D gene: .
V gene: TRBV9
J gene: TRBJ2-1
clone size: once

CDR3 DNA: TGTGCCAGCAGTGACTCCGTATTGACTGGCGGATACGGTGAGCAGTTCTTC
CDR3 protein: CASSDSVLTGGYGEQFF
D gene: .
V gene: TRBV6-4
J gene: TRBJ2-1
clone size: .

CDR3 DNA: TGCAGCGCTGGGGGGAATAGGGGGATTTCCTACAATGAGCAGTTCTTC
CDR3 protein: CSAGGNRGISYNEQFF
D gene: .
V gene: TRBV29-1
J gene: TRBJ2-1
clone size: .

CDR3 DNA: TGTGCCATCAGTAAAGGGGGCACAGGGGGCAACACTGAAGCTTTCTTT
CDR3 protein: CAISKGGTGGNTEAFF
D gene: TRBD1
V gene: TRBV10-3
J gene: TRBJ1-1
clone size: .

CDR3 DNA: TGTGCTAGTGGTTTGGTAACCAACCAGAATGAGCAGTTCTTC
CDR3 protein: CASGLVTNQNEQFF
D gene: .
V gene: TRBV12-5
J gene: TRBJ2-1
clone size: .

CDR3 DNA: TGCGCCAGCAGCACAGGACTAGCGGGGAACAATGAGCAGTTCTTC
CDR3 protein: CASSTGLAGNNEQFF
D gene: TRBD2
V gene: TRBV5-1
J gene: TRBJ2-1
clone size: .

CDR3 DNA: TGTGCCAGCAGCCCGGAGACAGGACCCAATGAGCAGTTCTTC
CDR3 protein: CASSPETGPNEQFF
D gene: .
V gene: TRBV9
J gene: TRBJ2-1
clone size: .

CDR3 DNA: TGTGCCAGCAGCAGGGATAACTCGGGGTACACCTTC
CDR3 protein: CASSRDNSGYTF
D gene: .
V gene: TRBV27
J gene: TRBJ1-2
clone size: .

CDR3 DNA: TGTGCCAGCAGTTACTCTGTGAGTCCAGATACGCAGTATTTT
CDR3 protein: CASSYSVSPDTQYF
D gene: .
V gene: TRBV6-5
J gene: TRBJ2-3
clone size: .

CDR3 DNA: TGCGCCAGCAGCCAACCCCCGGATCGGGCGGACAGAGGTCAAGAGACCCAGTACTTC
CDR3 protein: CASSQPPDRADRGQETQYF
D gene: .
V gene: TRBV4-1
J gene: TRBJ2-5
clone size: .

CDR3 DNA: TGCGCCAGCAGCCTCGGGACTAGCGGACCCTACGAGCAGTACTTC
CDR3 protein: CASSLGTSGPYEQYF
D gene: TRBD2
V gene: TRBV5-1
J gene: TRBJ2-7
clone size: .

CDR3 DNA: TGTGCTAGCAGCTTAGCGGGAGGCCGGGGCGGGACAGATACGCAGTATTTT
CDR3 protein: CASSLAGGRGGTDTQYF
D gene: TRBD2
V gene: TRBV7-7
J gene: TRBJ2-3
clone size: .

CDR3 DNA: TGTGCCAGCAGCCAAGATGGCCTAGTAGTGGGTGAGCAGTTCTTC
CDR3 protein: CASSQDGLVVGEQFF
D gene: .
V gene: TRBV4-2
J gene: TRBJ2-1
clone size: .

CDR3 DNA: TGTGCCGAGGGGGCCACCCAAGATCAGCCCCAGCATTTT
CDR3 protein: CAEGATQDQPQHF
D gene: TRBD1
V gene: TRBV6-6
J gene: TRBJ1-5
clone size: .

CDR3 DNA: TGTGCCAGCACCTCGTTTCAGGGTCAGCCCCAGCATTTT
CDR3 protein: CASTSFQGQPQHF
D gene: .
V gene: TRBV7-9
J gene: TRBJ1-5
clone size: .

CDR3 DNA: TGTGCCTGGAGTGGGACAGGCACAGATACGCAGTATTTT
CDR3 protein: CAWSGTGTDTQYF
D gene: .
V gene: TRBV30
J gene: TRBJ2-3
clone size: .

CDR3 DNA: TGCAGCGTTGAGGACCCCCGAATCGGGGAGCTGTTTTTT
CDR3 protein: CSVEDPRIGELFF
D gene: .
V gene: TRBV29-1
J gene: TRBJ2-2
clone size: .

CDR3 DNA: TGCGCCAGCAGTCTGGACGTTGTCACCTACAATGAGCAGTTCTTC
CDR3 protein: CASSLDVVTYNEQFF
D gene: .
V gene: TRBV5-1
J gene: TRBJ2-1
clone size: .

CDR3 DNA: TGTGCCAGCAGATCAGGGTTTAGGGATGAGCAGTTCTTC
CDR3 protein: CASRSGFRDEQFF
D gene: .
V gene: TRBV28
J gene: TRBJ2-1
clone size: few

CDR3 DNA: TGTGCCAGCAGTCGGGGGACTAGCGGGAGAATCGAGCAGTACTTC
CDR3 protein: CASSRGTSGRIEQYF
D gene: TRBD2
V gene: TRBV28
J gene: TRBJ2-7
clone size: .

CDR3 DNA: TGTGCCAGCAGCTTTCCAGGCCCTTCCTACGAGCAGTACTTC
CDR3 protein: CASSFPGPSYEQYF
D gene: .
V gene: TRBV7-2
J gene: TRBJ2-7
clone size: .

CDR3 DNA: TGTGCCAGCAGCGGGGACAGAAACTATGGCTACACCTTC
CDR3 protein: CASSGDRNYGYTF
D gene: TRBD1
V gene: TRBV6-5
J gene: TRBJ1-2
clone size: .

CDR3 DNA: TGTGCCAGCAGCCTCAAACCAGGGGGAGGTGGCGCAGATACGCAGTATTTT
CDR3 protein: CASSLKPGGGGADTQYF
D gene: .
V gene: TRBV5-4
J gene: TRBJ2-3
clone size: .

CDR3 DNA: TGTGCCAGCAGTCGTCAGGAGGGCGGCTACACCTTC
CDR3 protein: CASSRQEGGYTF
D gene: .
V gene: TRBV28
J gene: TRBJ1-2
clone size: few